This T cell receptor beta chain originates from a study of T-cell reconstitution after alpha-beta-depleted transplantation in children. The TCRbeta library was prepared with unique molecular identifiers. TCRdb called the PCR reads again in MiXCR, with one record for every CDR3 protein. This table has just under 350,000 distinct CDR3 sequences, under 20% appearing once. V gave up 1 base and J gave up 0 bases; unmatched junction bases: 12. The CDR3 has 19 amino acids. The sample consisted of PBMCs, mostly from graft donor cells, taken 360 days after TCRalphabeta/CD19-depleted stem cell transplant. The sequence derives from a male patient between 2 and 15 years old who had a stem cell transplant for acute lymphoblastic leukemia, so the T cells may come from the graft donor. The chain joins TRBV12-3 or TRBV12-4 to TRBJ2-4; the match to TRBD2 covers 7 bases. The CDR3 DNA reads TGTGCCAGCAGTTTAGGGCCAAGTCTGGGGAGGGTAGCCAAAAACATTCAGTACTTC. Residues: CASSLGPSLGRVAKNIQYF.